Listed below are T cell receptor beta chains from one sample, sequenced in a study of post-analysis software for immune sequencing data. TCRdb reprocessed the PCR reads with MiXCR, giving one entry per CDR3 protein. Here the sample spans hundreds of thousands of distinct CDR3 sequences, approximately 30% being singletons. What was sequenced was blood. These receptors were collected from a girl aged 10-17 years with multiple sclerosis. Each CDR3 is given without its conserved first and last residue. D genes are given only for firm matches.

>TRBJ2-3|NA|TRBV5-1
ASSLELDPGADTQY
>TRBJ2-5|NA|TRBV20-1
SARDGSRGEETQY
>TRBJ1-2|NA|TRBV5-1
ASSSRQPGYGYT
>TRBJ2-1|TRBD2|TRBV2
ASRGLGGAYNEQF
>TRBJ2-1|NA|TRBV9
ASSGDPVGGPF
>TRBJ1-1|NA|TRBV20-1
SARDATVNTEAF
>TRBJ1-6|NA|TRBV4-3
ASSLQRGERSPLH
>TRBJ1-5|NA|TRBV6-6
ASSYSVGRAGSQPQH
>TRBJ2-3|TRBD2|TRBV20-1
SASWAGAQRGTDTQY
>TRBJ2-7|NA|TRBV7-2
ASREDIYEQY
>TRBJ2-4|NA|TRBV28
ASTRDLAKNIQY
>TRBJ1-2|NA|TRBV7-2
ASSGYRDTTFFPWSYT
>TRBJ1-4|NA|TRBV7-9
ASSPEVQPEKLF
>TRBJ2-3|NA|TRBV6-5
ASSYSRGLQRSTDTQY
>TRBJ2-2|NA|TRBV7-7
ASSLSAGGDTGELF
>TRBJ2-1|TRBD2|TRBV7-9
ASSLRGIAGPDEQF
>TRBJ2-1|TRBD2|TRBV18
ASSPLRGGAGDEQF
>TRBJ2-3|NA|TRBV6-5
ASSYVGPQGTDTQY
>TRBJ2-1|TRBD2|TRBV3-1
ASSQLGGGSYEQF
>TRBJ2-7|TRBD2|TRBV10-3
AVSGRDYYEQY
>TRBJ2-7|TRBD2|TRBV29-1
SVGLAGVGEQY
>TRBJ2-3|TRBD2|TRBV12-3/TRBV12-4
ASSPREGPQY
>TRBJ2-1|TRBD1|TRBV2
ASGQGRQF
>TRBJ2-4|NA|TRBV6-5
ASSSTVLAKNIQY
>TRBJ1-2|NA|TRBV6-5
ASVGYRDGGLGYT
>NA|TRBD2|TRBV29-1
SVDTSGSSEQY
>TRBJ1-1|TRBD1|TRBV20-1
SARPPRGRNTEAF
>NA|NA|TRBV27
ASSLRPDDIIQY
>TRBJ2-7|NA|TRBV29-1
SASAPSYEQY
>TRBJ1-2|NA|TRBV19
ASTALGVRDYEPVRGYT
>TRBJ2-1|NA|TRBV3-1
ASSQVSGVTYNEQF
>TRBJ2-1|TRBD2|TRBV12-3/TRBV12-4
VSSRLAYEQF
>TRBJ1-1|TRBD1|TRBV9
ASSVGDRGDTEAF
>TRBJ2-1|TRBD2|TRBV9
ASSGWRGLAGNEQF
>TRBJ2-7|NA|TRBV20-1
SAGDAGPSYEQY
>TRBJ1-5|NA|TRBV4-1
ASSQDGGGGSNQPQH
>TRBJ2-1|TRBD2|TRBV5-8
ASSSGTSGGNEQF
>TRBJ2-3|NA|TRBV7-2
ASSPTRGRLSTDTQY
>TRBJ1-2|TRBD1|TRBV5-5
ASSTGQGQGYT
>TRBJ2-1|NA|TRBV20-1
SAPTTKVEQF
>TRBJ2-5|NA|TRBV20-1
SASWAGQETQY
>TRBJ2-1|TRBD2|TRBV27
ASSSLAGFRSYNEQF
>TRBJ2-7|NA|TRBV29-1
SQVGASGQY
>TRBJ2-7|TRBD1|TRBV5-1
ASSLGDGTGSYEQY
>TRBJ2-7|NA|TRBV20-1
SAYREPVSGEQY
>TRBJ1-1|TRBD1|TRBV20-1
SAPGQGDTEAF
>NA|NA|TRBV7-2
ASSLAWGRETQY
>TRBJ2-3|NA|TRBV29-1
SVEDAVRGTDTQY
>TRBJ1-5|NA|TRBV12-3/TRBV12-4
ASSRGLANQPQH
>TRBJ2-1|TRBD2|TRBV4-1
ASSNRLASSYNEQF
>TRBJ2-4|NA|TRBV24-1
ATSAYSSGQNIQY
>TRBJ2-3|TRBD2|TRBV20-1
SARDPSGRADTQY
>TRBJ2-1|NA|TRBV5-1
ASSLVGQPGFDEQF
>TRBJ2-5|NA|TRBV20-1
SAVGAGAETQY
>TRBJ2-3|NA|TRBV24-1
ATSPGTSTDTQY